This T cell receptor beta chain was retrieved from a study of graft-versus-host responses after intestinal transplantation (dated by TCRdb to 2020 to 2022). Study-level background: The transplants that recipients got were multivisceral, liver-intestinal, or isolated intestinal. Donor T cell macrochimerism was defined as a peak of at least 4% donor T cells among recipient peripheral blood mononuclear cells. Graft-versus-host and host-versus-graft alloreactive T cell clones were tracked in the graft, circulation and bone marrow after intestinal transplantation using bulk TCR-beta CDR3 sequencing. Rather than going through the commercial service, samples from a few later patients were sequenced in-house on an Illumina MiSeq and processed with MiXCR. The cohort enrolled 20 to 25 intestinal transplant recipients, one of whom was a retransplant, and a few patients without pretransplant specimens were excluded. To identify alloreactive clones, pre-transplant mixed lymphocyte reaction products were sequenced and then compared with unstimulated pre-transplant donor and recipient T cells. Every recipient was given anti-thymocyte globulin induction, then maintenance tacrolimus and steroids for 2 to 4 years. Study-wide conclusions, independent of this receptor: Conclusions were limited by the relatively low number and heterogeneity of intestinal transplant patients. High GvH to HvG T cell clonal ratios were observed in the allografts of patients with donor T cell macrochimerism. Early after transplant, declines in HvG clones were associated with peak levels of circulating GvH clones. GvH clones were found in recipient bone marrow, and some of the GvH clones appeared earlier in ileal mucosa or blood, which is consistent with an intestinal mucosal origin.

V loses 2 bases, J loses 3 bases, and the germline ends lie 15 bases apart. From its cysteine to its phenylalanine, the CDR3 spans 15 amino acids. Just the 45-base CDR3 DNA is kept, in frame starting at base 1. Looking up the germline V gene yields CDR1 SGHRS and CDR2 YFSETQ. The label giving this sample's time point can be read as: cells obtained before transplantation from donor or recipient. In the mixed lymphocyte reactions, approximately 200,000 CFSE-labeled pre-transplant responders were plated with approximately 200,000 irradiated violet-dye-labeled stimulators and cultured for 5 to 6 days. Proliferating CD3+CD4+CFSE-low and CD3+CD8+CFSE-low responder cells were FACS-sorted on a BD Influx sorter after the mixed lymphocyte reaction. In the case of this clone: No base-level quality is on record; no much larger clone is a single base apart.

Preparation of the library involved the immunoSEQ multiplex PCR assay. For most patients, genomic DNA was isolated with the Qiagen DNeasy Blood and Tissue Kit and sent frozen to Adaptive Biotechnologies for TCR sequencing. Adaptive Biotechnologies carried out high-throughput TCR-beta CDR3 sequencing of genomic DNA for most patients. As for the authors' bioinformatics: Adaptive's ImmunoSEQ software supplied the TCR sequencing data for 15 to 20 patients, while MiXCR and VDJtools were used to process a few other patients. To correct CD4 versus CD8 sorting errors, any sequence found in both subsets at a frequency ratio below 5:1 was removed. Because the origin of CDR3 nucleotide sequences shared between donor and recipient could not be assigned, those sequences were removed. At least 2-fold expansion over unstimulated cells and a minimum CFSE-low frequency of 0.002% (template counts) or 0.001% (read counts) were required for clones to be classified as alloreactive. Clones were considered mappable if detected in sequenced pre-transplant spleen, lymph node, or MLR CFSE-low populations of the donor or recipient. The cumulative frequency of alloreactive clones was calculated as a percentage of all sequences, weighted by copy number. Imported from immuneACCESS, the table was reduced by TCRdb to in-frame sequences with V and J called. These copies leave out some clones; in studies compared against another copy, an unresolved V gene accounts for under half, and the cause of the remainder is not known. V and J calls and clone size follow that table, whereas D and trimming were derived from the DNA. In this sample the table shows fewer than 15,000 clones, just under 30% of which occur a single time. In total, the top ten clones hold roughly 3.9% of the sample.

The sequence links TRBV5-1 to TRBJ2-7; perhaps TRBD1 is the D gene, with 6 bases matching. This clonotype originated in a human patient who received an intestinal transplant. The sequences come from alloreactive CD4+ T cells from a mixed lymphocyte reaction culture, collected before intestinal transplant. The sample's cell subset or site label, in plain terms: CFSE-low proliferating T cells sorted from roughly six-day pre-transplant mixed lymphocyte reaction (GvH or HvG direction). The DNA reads TGCGCCAGCAGCTTCATACAGGGTTCCGACTACGAGCAGTACTTC. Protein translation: CASSFIQGSDYEQYF.